These 15 T cell receptor beta chains were sequenced from one sample in a study of shared clonotypes between healthy human individuals. TCRdb's table, derived via immunoSEQ multiplex PCR, lists solely in-frame clones and lacks some. In the table there are approximately 1,500,000 clones, approximately 98% of which are singletons. Specimen: naive CD4+ T cells sorted from blood. Subset here: CD45RA+ positively selected. These TCRs come from a man aged 25-40 years in good health.

The rearrangement links TRBV15 to TRBJ2-1; 9 bases line up with TRBD2. The ends lost 2 bases at V and 3 bases at J; junction bases unmatched: 2. Germline CDR1 reads LNHNV; CDR2 reads YYDKDF (reference sequence). This CDR3 is 15 amino acids long. CDR3 DNA sequence: TGTGCCACCAGCAGACTAGCGGGACTCTACAATGAGCAGTTCTTC. Protein sequence: CATSRLAGLYNEQFF.

The V and J genes are TRBV7-3 and TRBJ2-2, with TRBD2 matching 10 bases. The CDR3 has 16 amino acids. V lost 4 bases to trimming and J lost 5 bases; unmatched junction nucleotides: 7. The germline V gene has CDR1 SGHTA and CDR2 FQGTGA. The CDR3 protein is CASSSPLAGVTGELFF. The CDR3, as DNA: TGTGCCAGCAGCTCCCCTCTAGCGGGAGTGACCGGGGAGCTGTTTTTT.

The rearrangement links TRBV18 to TRBJ1-1; D gene unclear. Germline CDR1 and CDR2: KGHSH and LQKENI. The CDR3 length is 15 residues. V lost 3 bases, J lost 3 bases, and 14 bases lay in between. The CDR3 nucleotides are TGTGCCAGCTCACCCGCCAAACCTGGGTACACTGAAGCTTTCTTT. Amino acid sequence: CASSPAKPGYTEAFF.

The rearrangement joins TRBV19 to TRBJ1-2, with D unclear. The V gene's germline CDR1 is LNHDA and CDR2 SQIVND (reference sequence). The CDR3 runs 12 residues. V lost 3 bases to trimming and J lost 3 bases, with 5 bases between them. The CDR3 here is CASSMGDYGYTF. The CDR3 DNA reads TGTGCCAGTAGTATGGGTGACTATGGCTACACCTTC.

The V and J genes are TRBV9 and TRBJ2-1, with 8 bases lining up with TRBD2. The germline V gene has CDR1 SGDLS and CDR2 YYNGEE. J lost 5 bases, V lost 4 bases, and 8 bases had no gene match. CDR3 size: 15 residues. CDR3 nucleotides: TGTGCCAGCAGCCCCGGGACTAGGGCCAACAATGAGCAGTTCTTC. Amino acids: CASSPGTRANNEQFF.

This clone was seen only once. The rearrangement links TRBV5-1 to TRBJ2-7, with D perhaps TRBD2 (6 bases). CDR3 length equals 13 residues. Germline V gene lookup returns CDR1 SGHRS and CDR2 YFSETQ. V was trimmed by 5 bases and J by 6 bases, leaving 15 bases between them. The CDR3 nucleotides read TGCGCCAGCAGGCCGGGACTCGCGTCCGAGCAGTACTTC. It encodes CASRPGLASEQYF.

V usage is TRBV14 and J usage is TRBJ2-1; a weak D match, TRBD1 (5 bases). This CDR3 region has 14 residues. Trimming removed 2 bases at V and 4 bases at J, with 9 bases between. Germline CDR1 and CDR2: SGHDN and FVKESK. The CDR3 sequence is CASSQQGVYNEQFF. As DNA, the CDR3 is TGTGCCAGCAGCCAACAGGGCGTATACAATGAGCAGTTCTTC.

The chain recombines TRBV27 with TRBJ2-3, with 7 positions matching TRBD2. Germline V CDR1 and CDR2: MNHEY, SMNVEV (reference sequence). The CDR3 sequence is 14 residues long. The ends lost 4 bases at V and 0 bases at J; junction bases unmatched: 1. The DNA of the CDR3 is TGTGCCAGCAGTTCACTAGCGAGCACAGATACGCAGTATTTT. Translation: CASSSLASTDTQYF.

This clone was seen a single time. The chain employs TRBV7-2 and TRBJ2-7; no definite D call. V was trimmed by 5 bases and J by 0 bases, leaving 14 bases between them. The V gene's germline CDR1 is SGHTA and CDR2 FQGNSA. The length of the CDR3 is 15 residues. In nucleotides, the CDR3 is TGTGCCAGCAGCCCAGCACGTACCATCTCCTACGAGCAGTACTTC. Amino acids: CASSPARTISYEQYF.

This sequence joins TRBV5-1 and TRBJ2-3, with D uncertain. The CDR3 contains 14 residues. Trimming took 4 bases from V and 0 from J, leaving 9 bases between them. Germline V gene sequence: CDR1 SGHRS, CDR2 YFSETQ. DNA for the CDR3: TGCGCCAGCAGCGGATTCCCTAGCACAGATACGCAGTATTTT. It translates to CASSGFPSTDTQYF.

The chain employs TRBV18 and TRBJ1-1; D unclear. V was clipped by 1 base and J by 0 bases, with 9 bases between them. Germline assignment: CDR1 KGHSH and CDR2 LQKENI. The CDR3 loop spans 15 amino acids. CDR3 sequence: CASSPRGRMNTEAFF. In DNA form, the CDR3 reads TGTGCCAGCTCACCACGGGGTCGCATGAACACTGAAGCTTTCTTT.

The chain recombines TRBV10-3 with TRBJ2-7; D might be TRBD1 (5 bases). The CDR3 runs 14 residues. Trimming pared 4 bases from V and 2 bases from J, leaving 12 bases between. Germline CDR1 ENHRY, CDR2 SYGVKD. This CDR3 is CAISVQGSTYEQYF. The CDR3 coding sequence is TGTGCCATCAGTGTTCAGGGCTCAACCTACGAGCAGTACTTC.

The chain couples TRBV5-1 to TRBJ2-3; TRBD2 matches at 8 bases. The trim removed 3 bases at V and 7 bases at J, leaving 7 bases unmatched. This CDR3 is 14 amino acids long. Germline CDR1 SGHRS, CDR2 YFSETQ. The DNA of the CDR3 is TGCGCCAGCAGCTGGGAGCGGGAGATAAATACGCAGTATTTT. Translation gives CASSWEREINTQYF.

The V gene is TRBV11-2, the J gene TRBJ2-7; D unresolved. V shed 1 base and J shed 3 bases, with 25 bases lying between them. Germline CDR1 is SGHAT and CDR2 is FQNNGV. The CDR3 sequence is 19 residues long. Written as DNA, the CDR3 is TGTGCCAGCAGCTTAGGCCCTATGGGTACAAGGACGGACCTCTACGAGCAGTACTTC. Protein product: CASSLGPMGTRTDLYEQYF.

The J gene is TRBJ2-7, the V gene TRBV7-2; D is possibly TRBD1 or TRBD2 (5 bases each). The CDR3 is 13 residues long. Germline CDR1 reads SGHTA; CDR2 reads FQGNSA. Deletions cut 5 bases from V and 3 bases from J, with 11 bases between. This CDR3 reads CASSPGRVYEQYF. CDR3 DNA: TGTGCCAGCAGCCCGGGACGAGTCTACGAGCAGTACTTC.